One and the same sample provided the 10 T cell receptor beta chains below, sequenced in a study of spatial heterogeneity in lung cancer. TCRdb used MiXCR to reprocess the 5' RACE reads, holding one entry per CDR3 protein. The sample has around 230 distinct CDR3 sequences; approximately 40% are singletons. Antigens of these TCRs are unknown. Findings of the study overall: Counts of expanded intratumoral alpha and beta TCRs tracked tumor mutation counts.

The time point here: sample taken at primary tumor resection. Sequenced here: lung tumor tissue, sampled at surgery. These receptors were collected from a female donor with early-stage non-small cell lung cancer.

As concerns this clonotype: Because this beta chain is a stray read in a library intended to capture alpha chains, its abundance should not be given much weight. This chain joins TRBV4-2 and TRBJ2-1; a weak D match, TRBD2 (6 bases). CDR1 and CDR2 from the germline V gene are LGHNA and YNFKEQ. Trimming stripped 2 bases from V and 7 bases from J, with 18 bases between. CDR3 length: 16 residues. The CDR3 region is CASSQMGRGDMNEQFF. The CDR3 nucleotides are TGTGCCAGCAGCCAAATGGGGCGGGGAGATATGAATGAGCAGTTCTTC.

In this sample, this clonotype turned up a few times. Within a library made for alpha chains, this beta chain is off target, and its count is uninformative. This sequence joins TRBV4-2 and TRBJ2-1, with D possibly TRBD1 on 5 matching bases. V was cut by 1 base and J by 8 bases, with 12 bases left in between. This CDR3 is built from 14 residues. Germline loops: CDR1 LGHNA, CDR2 YNFKEQ. The CDR3 here is CASSQALRGDEQFF. CDR3 bases: TGTGCCAGCAGCCAAGCGTTAAGGGGCGATGAGCAGTTCTTC.

This clonotype was recorded a few times. Since it is a stray read in a library aimed at alpha chains, this beta chain has a size that is not meaningful. J is TRBJ2-3 and V is TRBV10-3; unclear D gene. The CDR3 loop spans 12 amino acids. CDR1 ENHRY and CDR2 SYGVKD come from the germline V gene. V was trimmed by 2 bases and J by 4 bases, leaving 4 bases between them. The CDR3 region is CAISEGADTQYF. DNA for the CDR3: TGTGCCATCAGTGAGGGGGCAGATACGCAGTATTTT.

In this sample, this clonotype turned up once. This beta chain lies outside the target of a library built for alpha chains; its clone size means little. This chain links TRBV5-1 with TRBJ2-7; the D gene could be TRBD1 or TRBD2 (5 bases each). V was cut by 2 bases and J by 5 bases, with 20 bases left in between. Per the germline V gene, CDR1 is SGHRS and CDR2 is YFSETQ. The CDR3 consists of 16 residues. The CDR3 DNA is TGCGCCAGCAGCTTCCCTCCACCCGACGGGGCTAACGAGCAGTACTTC. This codes for CASSFPPPDGANEQYF.

Regarding this clonotype: Little can be read into the size of this beta chain, an off-target read in a library designed for alpha chains. The V gene is TRBV12-3 or TRBV12-4, the J gene TRBJ2-7; 11 positions match TRBD1. The V gene end was trimmed by 6 bases and the J gene end by 3 bases; junction bases not matched to a gene: 4. This CDR3 is 14 amino acids long. The CDR3, as DNA: TGTGCCAGCAGCAGGACAGGGGGCTTCTACGAGCAGTACTTC. It specifies CASSRTGGFYEQYF.

Comments on this clonotype: This beta chain is a stray sequence in a library constructed for alpha chains; its clone size is not meaningful. The J gene is TRBJ2-7, the V gene TRBV19; D ambiguous. The CDR3 length is 13 residues. Per the germline V gene, CDR1 is LNHDA and CDR2 is SQIVND (reference sequence). Trimming cost V 3 bases and J 6 bases, with 12 bases left between them. The CDR3 DNA follows: TGTGCCAGTAGTATTAGAAGTGGGTCCGAGCAGTACTTC. Residues: CASSIRSGSEQYF.

This clonotype was observed a single time. As an off-target read in a library built for alpha chains, this beta chain has a frequency of little significance. The chain couples TRBV4-2 to TRBJ2-5; 13 nucleotides align to TRBD2. Germline V gives CDR1 LGHNA, CDR2 YNFKEQ. The ends lost 4 bases at V and 1 base at J; junction bases unmatched: 6. There are 17 residues in the CDR3. This CDR3 reads CASSLITSGGAQETQYF. CDR3 DNA sequence: TGTGCCAGCAGCCTTATTACTAGCGGGGGGGCCCAAGAGACCCAGTACTTC.

As concerns this clonotype: A library made for alpha chains picked up this beta chain off target, so its size means little. The chain joins TRBV3-1 to TRBJ2-5; maybe TRBD1 (6 bases). Germline assignment: CDR1 LGHDT and CDR2 YNNKEL (reference sequence). V was trimmed by 0 bases and J by 0 bases, leaving 20 bases between them. This CDR3 is built from 19 residues. The CDR3 protein is CASSQDATGVLVHQETQYF. The CDR3, as DNA: TGTGCCAGCAGCCAAGACGCGACAGGCGTCCTAGTTCACCAAGAGACCCAGTACTTC.

About this clonotype itself: The size of this beta chain means little, since it is a stray read in a library made for alpha chains. The gene calls are TRBV12-3 or TRBV12-4 and TRBJ1-5; 8 positions match TRBD1. The CDR3 totals 12 residues. V dropped 6 bases and J dropped 11; count of bases not matched to a gene: 6. CDR3 sequence reads: CASSQTGASQHF. CDR3 sequence (DNA): TGTGCCAGCAGCCAGACAGGGGCGTCCCAGCATTTT.

To note about this clonotype: This beta chain lies outside the target of a library built for alpha chains; its clone size means little. The chain couples TRBV20-1 to TRBJ2-1; maybe TRBD2 (5 bases). CDR1 DFQATT and CDR2 SNEGSKA come from the germline V gene (reference sequence). V was pared by 5 bases and J by 8 bases, with 22 bases between. CDR3 length equals 15 residues. CDR3 in DNA: TGCAGTGCTTCGGGGAAAGTCTTGACTATCTATGAGCAGTTCTTC. It translates to CSASGKVLTIYEQFF.